One TCR beta chain is described in this entry. The antigen is not known. The source of the sample is a study of cytomegalovirus exposure and HLA in healthy donors. Study-level findings and limits: The productive fraction for most TCR beta V segments was about 90% or about 30% in an earlier analysis.

The germline V gene has CDR1 SGHAT and CDR2 FQNNGV. This CDR3 comprises 16 residues. V was trimmed by 5 bases and J by 3 bases, leaving 19 bases between them. Amplification used 60 Vbeta primers and 13 Jbeta primers. Clones were read by immunoSEQ multiplex PCR, and TCRdb kept only the in-frame ones, dropping some. This repertoire shows approximately 120,000 clones, roughly four fifths found once; its top ten account for approximately 3.8%. Sequencing used PBMCs. The rearrangement links TRBV11-2 to TRBJ1-2, with a tentative D call TRBD1 (6 bases). The receptor's source is a woman aged 40 to 50 in good health and CMV-seropositive. The CDR3 bases are TGTGCCAGCAGCCTACAGGGACGGCCGACCGACTATGGCTACACCTTC. It specifies CASSLQGRPTDYGYTF.